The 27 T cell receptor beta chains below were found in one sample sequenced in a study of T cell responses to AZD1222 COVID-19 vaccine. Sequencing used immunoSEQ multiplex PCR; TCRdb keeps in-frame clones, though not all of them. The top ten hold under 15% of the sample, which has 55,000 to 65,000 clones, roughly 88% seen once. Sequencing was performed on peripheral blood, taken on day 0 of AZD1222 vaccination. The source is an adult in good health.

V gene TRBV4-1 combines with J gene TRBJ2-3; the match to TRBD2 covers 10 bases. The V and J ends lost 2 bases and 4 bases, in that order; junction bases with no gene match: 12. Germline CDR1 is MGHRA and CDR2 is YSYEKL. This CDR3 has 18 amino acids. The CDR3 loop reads CASSQSGRAGNVADTQYF. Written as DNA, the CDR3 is TGCGCCAGCAGCCAAAGCGGGAGGGCCGGTAATGTTGCAGATACGCAGTATTTT.

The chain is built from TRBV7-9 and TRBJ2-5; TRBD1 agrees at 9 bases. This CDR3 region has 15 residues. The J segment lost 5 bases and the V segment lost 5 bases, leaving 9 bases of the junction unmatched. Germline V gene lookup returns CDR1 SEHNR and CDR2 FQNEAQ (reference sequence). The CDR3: CASSLIQGASETQYF. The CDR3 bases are TGTGCCAGCAGCCTGATACAGGGGGCATCGGAGACCCAGTACTTC.

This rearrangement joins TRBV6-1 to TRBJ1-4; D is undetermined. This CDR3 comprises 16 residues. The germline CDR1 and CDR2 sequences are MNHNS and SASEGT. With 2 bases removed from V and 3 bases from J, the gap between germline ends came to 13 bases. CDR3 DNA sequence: TGTGCCAGCAGTGAAATGCCGGGCCGGTCTAATGAAAAACTGTTTTTT. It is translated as CASSEMPGRSNEKLFF.

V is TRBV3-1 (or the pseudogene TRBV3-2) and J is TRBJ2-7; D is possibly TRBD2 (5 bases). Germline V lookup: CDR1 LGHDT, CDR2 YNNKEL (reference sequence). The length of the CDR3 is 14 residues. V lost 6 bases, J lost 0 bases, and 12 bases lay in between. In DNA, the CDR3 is TGTGCCAGCAGTCGGCAGCGGAGCTCCTACGAGCAGTACTTC. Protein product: CASSRQRSSYEQYF.

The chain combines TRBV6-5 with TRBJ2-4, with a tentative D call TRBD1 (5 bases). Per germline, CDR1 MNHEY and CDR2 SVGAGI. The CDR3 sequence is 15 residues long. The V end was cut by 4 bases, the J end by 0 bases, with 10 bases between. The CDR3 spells CASSLSGLAKNIQYF. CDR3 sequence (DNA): TGTGCCAGCAGTTTATCAGGGCTAGCCAAAAACATTCAGTACTTC.

CDR3: CASSLDSGHLSYGYTF. The CDR3 coding sequence is TGTGCCAGCAGTTTGGATTCGGGACACCTCAGCTATGGCTACACCTTC. The V gene is TRBV27, the J gene TRBJ1-2, with a tentative D call TRBD1 (6 bases). The V end lost 3 bases, the J end lost 4 bases, and 18 bases lay between the germline ends. This CDR3 has 16 amino acids. In germline, CDR1 is MNHEY, CDR2 SMNVEV (reference sequence).

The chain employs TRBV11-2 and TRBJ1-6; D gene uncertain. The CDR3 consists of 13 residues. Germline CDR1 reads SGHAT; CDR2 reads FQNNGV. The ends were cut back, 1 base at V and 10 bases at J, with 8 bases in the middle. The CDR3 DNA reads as TGTGCCAGCAGCTTAGGGGCCGAATCACCCCTCCACTTT. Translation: CASSLGAESPLHF.

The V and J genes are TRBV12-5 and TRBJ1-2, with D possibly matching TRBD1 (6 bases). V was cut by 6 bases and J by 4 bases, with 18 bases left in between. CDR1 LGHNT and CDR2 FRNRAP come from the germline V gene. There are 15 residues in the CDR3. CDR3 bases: TGTGCTAGTGGGCCGCCGAGGACAGACCTCTATGGCTACACCTTC. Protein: CASGPPRTDLYGYTF.

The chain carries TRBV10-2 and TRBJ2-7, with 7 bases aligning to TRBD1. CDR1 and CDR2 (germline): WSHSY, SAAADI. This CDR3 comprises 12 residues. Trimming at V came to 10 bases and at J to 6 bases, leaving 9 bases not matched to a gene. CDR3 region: CATALRGIEQYF. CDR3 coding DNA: TGCGCCACTGCCCTCAGGGGGATCGAGCAGTACTTC.

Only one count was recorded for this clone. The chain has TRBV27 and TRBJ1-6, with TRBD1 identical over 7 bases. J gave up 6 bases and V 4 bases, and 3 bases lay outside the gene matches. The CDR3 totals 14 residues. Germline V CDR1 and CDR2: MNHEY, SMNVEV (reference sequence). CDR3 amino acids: CASSYRGSNSPLHF. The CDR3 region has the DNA TGTGCCAGCAGTTACAGGGGATCTAATTCACCCCTCCACTTT.

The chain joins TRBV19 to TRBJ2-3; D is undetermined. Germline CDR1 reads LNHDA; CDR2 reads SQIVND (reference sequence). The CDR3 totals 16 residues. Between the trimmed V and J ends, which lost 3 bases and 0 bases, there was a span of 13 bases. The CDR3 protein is CASSIFAEPSTDTQYF. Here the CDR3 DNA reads TGTGCCAGTAGTATTTTTGCGGAGCCTAGCACAGATACGCAGTATTTT.

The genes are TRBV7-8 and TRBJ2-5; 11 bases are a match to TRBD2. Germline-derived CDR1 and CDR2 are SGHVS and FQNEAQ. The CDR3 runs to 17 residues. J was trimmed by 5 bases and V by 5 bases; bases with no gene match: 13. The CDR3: CASSPSGLAGGSETQYF. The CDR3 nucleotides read TGTGCCAGCAGCCCTAGTGGGCTAGCGGGAGGTTCCGAGACCCAGTACTTC.

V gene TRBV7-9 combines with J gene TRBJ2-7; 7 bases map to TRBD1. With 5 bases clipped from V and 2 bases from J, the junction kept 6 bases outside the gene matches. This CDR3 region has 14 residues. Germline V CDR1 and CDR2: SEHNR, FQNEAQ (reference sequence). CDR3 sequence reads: CASSPGDRAYEQYF. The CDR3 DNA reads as TGTGCCAGCAGCCCCGGGGACAGAGCCTACGAGCAGTACTTC. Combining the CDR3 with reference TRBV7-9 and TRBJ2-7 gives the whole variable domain DTGVSQNPRHKITKRGQNVTFRCDPISEHNRLYWYRQTLGQGPEFLTYFQNEAQLEKSRLLSDRFSAERPKGSFSTLEIQRTEQGDSAMYLCASSPGDRAYEQYFGPGTRLTVT.

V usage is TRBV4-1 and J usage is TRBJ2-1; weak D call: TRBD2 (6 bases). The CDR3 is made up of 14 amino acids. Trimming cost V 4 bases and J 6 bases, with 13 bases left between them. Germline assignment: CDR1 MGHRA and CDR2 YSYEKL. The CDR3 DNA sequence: TGCGCCAGCAGCCTTGTTGGGGAGGTCAATGAGCAGTTCTTC. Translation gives CASSLVGEVNEQFF.

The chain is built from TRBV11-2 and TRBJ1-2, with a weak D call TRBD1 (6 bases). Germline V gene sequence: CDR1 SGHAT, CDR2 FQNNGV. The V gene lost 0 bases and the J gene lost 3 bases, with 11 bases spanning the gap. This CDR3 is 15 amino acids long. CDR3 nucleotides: TGTGCCAGCAGCTTAGATCCCCGGACAGACTATGGCTACACCTTC. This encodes CASSLDPRTDYGYTF.

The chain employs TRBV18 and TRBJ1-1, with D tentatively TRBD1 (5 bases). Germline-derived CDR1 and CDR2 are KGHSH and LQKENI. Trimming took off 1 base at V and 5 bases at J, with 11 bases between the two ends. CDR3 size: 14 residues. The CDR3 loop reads CASSPQGLGTEAFF. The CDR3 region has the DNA TGTGCCAGCTCACCACAGGGACTGGGAACTGAAGCTTTCTTT. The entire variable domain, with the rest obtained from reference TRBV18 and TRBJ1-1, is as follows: NAGVMQNPRHLVRRRGQEARLRCSPMKGHSHVYWYRQLPEEGLKFMVYLQKENIIDESGMPKERFSAEFPKEGPSILRIQQVVRGDSAAYFCASSPQGLGTEAFFGQGTRLTVV.

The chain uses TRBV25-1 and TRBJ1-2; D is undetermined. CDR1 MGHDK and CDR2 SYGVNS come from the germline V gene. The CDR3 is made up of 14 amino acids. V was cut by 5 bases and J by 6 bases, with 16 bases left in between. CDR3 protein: CASSMQAGVDGYTF. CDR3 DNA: TGTGCCAGCAGTATGCAGGCCGGGGTTGATGGCTACACCTTC.

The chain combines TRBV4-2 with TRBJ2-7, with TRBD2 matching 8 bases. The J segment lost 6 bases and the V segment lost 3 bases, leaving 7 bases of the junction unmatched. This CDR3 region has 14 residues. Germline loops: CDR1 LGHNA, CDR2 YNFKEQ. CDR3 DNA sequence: TGTGCCAGCAGCCAGCAGAGGACTAGCCGCGAGCAGTACTTC. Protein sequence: CASSQQRTSREQYF.

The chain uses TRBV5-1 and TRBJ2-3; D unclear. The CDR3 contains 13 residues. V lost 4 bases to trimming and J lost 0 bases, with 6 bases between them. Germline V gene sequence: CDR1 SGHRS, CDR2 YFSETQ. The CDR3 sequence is CASSATSTDTQYF. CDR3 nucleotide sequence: TGCGCCAGCAGCGCGACTAGCACAGATACGCAGTATTTT.

The CDR3 sequence is CASSSSRNGEQFF. The CDR3 DNA reads TGTGCCAGCAGCTCCTCTAGGAACGGTGAGCAGTTCTTC. The chain has TRBV7-2 and TRBJ2-1; D call uncertain. The germline gives CDR1 SGHTA, CDR2 FQGNSA. Between the trimmed V and J ends, which lost 4 bases and 9 bases, there was a span of 13 bases. The CDR3 spans 13 residues.

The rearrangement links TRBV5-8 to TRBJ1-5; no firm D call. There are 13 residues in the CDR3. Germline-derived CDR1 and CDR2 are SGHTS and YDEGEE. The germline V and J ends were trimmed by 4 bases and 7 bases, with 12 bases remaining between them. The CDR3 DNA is TGTGCCAGCAGCCGCCCCCCCGCGCAGCCCCAGCATTTT. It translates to CASSRPPAQPQHF.

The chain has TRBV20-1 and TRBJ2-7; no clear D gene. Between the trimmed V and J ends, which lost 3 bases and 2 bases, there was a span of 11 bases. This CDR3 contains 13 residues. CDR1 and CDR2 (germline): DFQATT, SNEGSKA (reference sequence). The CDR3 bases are TGCAGTGCTAGTGAACGACATACCTACGAGCAGTACTTC. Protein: CSASERHTYEQYF.

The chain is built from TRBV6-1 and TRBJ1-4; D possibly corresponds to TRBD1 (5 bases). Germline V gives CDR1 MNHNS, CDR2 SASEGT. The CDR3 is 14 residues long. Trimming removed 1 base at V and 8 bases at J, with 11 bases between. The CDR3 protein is CASSEDLTDEKLFF. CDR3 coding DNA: TGTGCCAGCAGTGAAGACCTGACAGACGAAAAACTGTTTTTT.

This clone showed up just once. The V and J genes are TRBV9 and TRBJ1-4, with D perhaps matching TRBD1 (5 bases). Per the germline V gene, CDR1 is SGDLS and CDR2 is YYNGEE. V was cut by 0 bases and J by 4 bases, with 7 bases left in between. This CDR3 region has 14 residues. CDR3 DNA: TGTGCCAGCAGCGTAGGGGGACTTAATGAAAAACTGTTTTTT. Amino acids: CASSVGGLNEKLFF.

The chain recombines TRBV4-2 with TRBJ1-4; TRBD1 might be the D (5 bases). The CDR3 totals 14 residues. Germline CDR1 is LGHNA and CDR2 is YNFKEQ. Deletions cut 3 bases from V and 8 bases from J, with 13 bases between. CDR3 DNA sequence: TGTGCCAGCAGCCATGGAGGGGTCGAGGAAAAACTGTTTTTT. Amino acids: CASSHGGVEEKLFF.

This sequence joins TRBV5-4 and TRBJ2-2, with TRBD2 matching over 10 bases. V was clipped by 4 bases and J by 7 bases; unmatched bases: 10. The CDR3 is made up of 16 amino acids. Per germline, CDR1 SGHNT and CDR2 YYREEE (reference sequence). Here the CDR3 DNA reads TGTGCCAGCAGCCGGGGAACTAGCGGGAAGGACGGGGAGCTGTTTTTT. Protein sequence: CASSRGTSGKDGELFF.

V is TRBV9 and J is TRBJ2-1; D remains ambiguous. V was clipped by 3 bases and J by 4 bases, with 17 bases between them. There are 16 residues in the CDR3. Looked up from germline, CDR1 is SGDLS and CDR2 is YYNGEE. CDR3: CASSAISDAVYNEQFF. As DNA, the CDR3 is TGTGCCAGCAGCGCAATCTCAGACGCGGTTTACAATGAGCAGTTCTTC.